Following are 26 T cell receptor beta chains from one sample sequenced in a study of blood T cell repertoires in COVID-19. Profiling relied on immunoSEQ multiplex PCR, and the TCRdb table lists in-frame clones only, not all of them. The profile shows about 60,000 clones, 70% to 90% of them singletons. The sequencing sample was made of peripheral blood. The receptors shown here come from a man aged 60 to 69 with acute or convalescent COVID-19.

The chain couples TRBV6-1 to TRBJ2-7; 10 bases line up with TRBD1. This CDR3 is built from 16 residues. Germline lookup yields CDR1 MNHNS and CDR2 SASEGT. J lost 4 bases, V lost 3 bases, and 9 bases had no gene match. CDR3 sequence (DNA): TGTGCCAGCAGTGATTTTATGGACAGGGGGATTTACGAGCAGTACTTC. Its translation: CASSDFMDRGIYEQYF.

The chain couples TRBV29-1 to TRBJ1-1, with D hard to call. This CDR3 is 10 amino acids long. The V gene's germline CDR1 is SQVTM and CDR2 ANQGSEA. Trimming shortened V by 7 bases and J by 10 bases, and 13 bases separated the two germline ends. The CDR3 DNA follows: TGCAGCGCTCGCGACCCGGGAGCTTTCTTT. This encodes CSARDPGAFF.

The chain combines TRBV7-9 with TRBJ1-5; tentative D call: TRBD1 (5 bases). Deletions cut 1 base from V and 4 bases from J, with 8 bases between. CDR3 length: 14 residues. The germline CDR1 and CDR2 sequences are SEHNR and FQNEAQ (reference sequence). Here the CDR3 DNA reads TGTGCCAGCAGCTTAGAGACAGCTAATCAGCCCCAGCATTTT. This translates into CASSLETANQPQHF.

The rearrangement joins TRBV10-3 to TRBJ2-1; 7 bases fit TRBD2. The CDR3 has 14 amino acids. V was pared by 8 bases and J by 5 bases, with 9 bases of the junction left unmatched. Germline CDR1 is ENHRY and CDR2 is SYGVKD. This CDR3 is CAIRGDRGNNEQFF. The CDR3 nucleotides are TGTGCCATCCGGGGGGATAGGGGAAACAATGAGCAGTTCTTC.

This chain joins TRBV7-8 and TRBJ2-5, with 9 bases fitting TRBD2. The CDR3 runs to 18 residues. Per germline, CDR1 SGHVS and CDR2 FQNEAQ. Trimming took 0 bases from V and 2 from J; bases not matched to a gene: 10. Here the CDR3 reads CASSLALWREGWQETQYF. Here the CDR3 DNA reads TGTGCCAGCAGCTTAGCCCTTTGGCGGGAGGGGTGGCAAGAGACCCAGTACTTC. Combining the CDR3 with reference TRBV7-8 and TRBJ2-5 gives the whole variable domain GAGVSQSPRYKVAKRGQDVALRCDPISGHVSLFWYQQALGQGPEFLTYFQNEAQLDKSGLPSDRFFAERPEGSVSTLKIQRTQQEDSAVYLCASSLALWREGWQETQYFGPGTRLLVL.

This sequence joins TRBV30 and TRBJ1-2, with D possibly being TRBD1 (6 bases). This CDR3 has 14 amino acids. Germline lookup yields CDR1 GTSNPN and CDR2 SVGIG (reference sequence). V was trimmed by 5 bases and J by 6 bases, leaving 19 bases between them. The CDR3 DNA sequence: TGTGCCTGGCTTTACCAGGGGAAATTGGATGGCTACACCTTC. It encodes CAWLYQGKLDGYTF.

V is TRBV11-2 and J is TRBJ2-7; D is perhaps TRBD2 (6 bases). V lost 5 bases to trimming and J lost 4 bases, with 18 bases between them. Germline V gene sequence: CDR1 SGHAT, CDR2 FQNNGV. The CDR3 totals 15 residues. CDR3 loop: CASSHLRRDGYEQYF. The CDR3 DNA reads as TGTGCCAGCAGCCACCTTCGGAGGGATGGATACGAGCAGTACTTC.

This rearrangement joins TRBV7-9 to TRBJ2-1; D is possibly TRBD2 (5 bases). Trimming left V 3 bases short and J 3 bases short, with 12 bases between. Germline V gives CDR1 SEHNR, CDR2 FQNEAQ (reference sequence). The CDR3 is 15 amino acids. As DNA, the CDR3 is TGTGCCAGCAGCTTCTTCGGGATGGGCTACAATGAGCAGTTCTTC. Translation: CASSFFGMGYNEQFF.

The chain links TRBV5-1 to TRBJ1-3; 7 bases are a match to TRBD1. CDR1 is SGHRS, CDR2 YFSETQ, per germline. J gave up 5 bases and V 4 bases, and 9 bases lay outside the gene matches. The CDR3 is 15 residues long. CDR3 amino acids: CASSPTGSTRNTIYF. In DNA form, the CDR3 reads TGCGCCAGCAGCCCGACAGGGTCGACTCGAAACACCATATATTTT.

For the CDR3, the DNA is TGCGCCAGCAGTCAATCGGCCCAGGGGGCACTCTACCAAAAACTGTTTTTT. It specifies CASSQSAQGALYQKLFF. The chain uses TRBV23-1 and TRBJ1-4, with 8 bases that match TRBD1. TRBV23-1 is an open reading frame, and its role is uncertain. The junction had 12 bases not matched to a gene; V was cut back by 0 bases and J by 9 bases. CDR3 length equals 17 residues.

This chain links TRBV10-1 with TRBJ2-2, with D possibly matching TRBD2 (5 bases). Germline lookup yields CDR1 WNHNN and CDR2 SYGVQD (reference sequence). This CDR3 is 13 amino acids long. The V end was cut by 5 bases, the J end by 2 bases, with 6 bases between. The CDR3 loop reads CASSRENTGELFF. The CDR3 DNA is TGCGCCAGCAGTCGGGAAAACACCGGGGAGCTGTTTTTT.

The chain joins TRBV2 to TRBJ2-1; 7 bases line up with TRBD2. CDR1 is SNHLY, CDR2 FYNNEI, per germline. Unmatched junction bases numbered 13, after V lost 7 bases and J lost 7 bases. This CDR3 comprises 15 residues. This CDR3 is CASTSFAGVTNEQFF. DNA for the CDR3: TGTGCCAGCACCTCCTTCGCGGGAGTGACTAATGAGCAGTTCTTC.

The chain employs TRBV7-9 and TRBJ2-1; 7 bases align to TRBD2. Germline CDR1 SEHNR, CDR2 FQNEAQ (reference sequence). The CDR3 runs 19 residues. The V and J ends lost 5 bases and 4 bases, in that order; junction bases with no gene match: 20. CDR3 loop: CASSNGWAGVTQIYNEQFF. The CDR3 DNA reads TGTGCCAGCAGCAACGGCTGGGCGGGAGTAACCCAAATTTACAATGAGCAGTTCTTC. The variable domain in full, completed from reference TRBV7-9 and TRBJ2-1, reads DTGVSQNPRHKITKRGQNVTFRCDPISEHNRLYWYRQTLGQGPEFLTYFQNEAQLEKSRLLSDRFSAERPKGSFSTLEIQRTEQGDSAMYLCASSNGWAGVTQIYNEQFFGPGTRLTVL.

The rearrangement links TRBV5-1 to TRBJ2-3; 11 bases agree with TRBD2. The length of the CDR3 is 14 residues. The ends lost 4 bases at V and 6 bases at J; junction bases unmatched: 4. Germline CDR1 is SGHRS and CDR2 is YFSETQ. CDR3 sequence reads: CASSTVAGGDTQYF. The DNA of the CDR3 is TGCGCCAGCAGCACCGTAGCGGGAGGGGATACGCAGTATTTT.

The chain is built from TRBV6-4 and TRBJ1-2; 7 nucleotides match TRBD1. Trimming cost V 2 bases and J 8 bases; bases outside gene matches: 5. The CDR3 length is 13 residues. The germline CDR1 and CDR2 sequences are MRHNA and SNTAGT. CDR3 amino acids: CASSDNRGLGYTF. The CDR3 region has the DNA TGTGCCAGCAGTGACAACAGGGGTTTGGGCTACACCTTC.

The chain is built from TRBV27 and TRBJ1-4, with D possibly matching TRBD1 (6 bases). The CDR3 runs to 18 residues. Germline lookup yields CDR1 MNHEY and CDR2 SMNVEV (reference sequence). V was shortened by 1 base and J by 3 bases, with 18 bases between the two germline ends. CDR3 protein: CASSLYGGQGGSNEKLFF. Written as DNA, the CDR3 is TGTGCCAGCAGTTTATACGGGGGGCAGGGTGGTTCTAATGAAAAACTGTTTTTT.

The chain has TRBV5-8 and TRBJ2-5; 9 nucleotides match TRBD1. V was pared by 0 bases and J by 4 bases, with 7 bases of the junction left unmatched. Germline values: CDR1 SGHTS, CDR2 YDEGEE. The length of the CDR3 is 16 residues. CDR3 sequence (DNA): TGTGCCAGCAGCTTGGGACAGGGGGAGGGTGGAGAGACCCAGTACTTC. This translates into CASSLGQGEGGETQYF.

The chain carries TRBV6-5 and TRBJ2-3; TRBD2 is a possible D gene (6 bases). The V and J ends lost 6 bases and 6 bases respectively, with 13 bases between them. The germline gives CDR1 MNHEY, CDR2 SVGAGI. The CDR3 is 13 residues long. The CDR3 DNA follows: TGTGCCAGCAGAACCGGGACTTCCGATACGCAGTATTTT. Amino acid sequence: CASRTGTSDTQYF.

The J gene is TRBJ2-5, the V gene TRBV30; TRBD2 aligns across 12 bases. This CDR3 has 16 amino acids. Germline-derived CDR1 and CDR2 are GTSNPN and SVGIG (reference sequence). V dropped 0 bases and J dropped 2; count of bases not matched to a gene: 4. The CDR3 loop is CAWSVLAGGPQETQYF. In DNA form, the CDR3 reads TGTGCCTGGAGTGTACTAGCGGGAGGACCACAAGAGACCCAGTACTTC.

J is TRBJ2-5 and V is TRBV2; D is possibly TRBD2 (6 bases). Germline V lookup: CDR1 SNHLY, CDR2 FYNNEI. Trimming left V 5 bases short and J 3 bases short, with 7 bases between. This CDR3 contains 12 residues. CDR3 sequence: CASSLAEETQYF. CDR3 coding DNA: TGTGCCAGCAGTTTAGCGGAAGAGACCCAGTACTTC.

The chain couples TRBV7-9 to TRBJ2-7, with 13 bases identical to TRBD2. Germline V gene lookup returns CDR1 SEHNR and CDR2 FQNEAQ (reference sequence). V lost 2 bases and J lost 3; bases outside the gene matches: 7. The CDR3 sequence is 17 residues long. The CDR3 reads CASSLHAGTSGVYEQYF. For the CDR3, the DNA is TGTGCCAGCAGCTTACACGCCGGGACTAGCGGGGTCTACGAGCAGTACTTC. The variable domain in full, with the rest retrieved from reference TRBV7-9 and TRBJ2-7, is DTGVSQNPRHKITKRGQNVTFRCDPISEHNRLYWYRQTLGQGPEFLTYFQNEAQLEKSRLLSDRFSAERPKGSFSTLEIQRTEQGDSAMYLCASSLHAGTSGVYEQYFGPGTRLTVT.

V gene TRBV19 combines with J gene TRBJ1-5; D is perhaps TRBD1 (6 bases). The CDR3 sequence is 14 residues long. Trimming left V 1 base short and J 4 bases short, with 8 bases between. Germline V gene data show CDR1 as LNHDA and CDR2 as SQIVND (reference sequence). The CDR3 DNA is TGTGCCAGTAGTATAGCCCAGGGGAATCAGCCCCAGCATTTT. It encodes CASSIAQGNQPQHF. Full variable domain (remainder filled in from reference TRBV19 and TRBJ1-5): DGGITQSPKYLFRKEGQNVTLSCEQNLNHDAMYWYRQDPGQGLRLIYYSQIVNDFQKGDIAEGYSVSREKKESFPLTVTSAQKNPTAFYLCASSIAQGNQPQHFGDGTRLSIL.

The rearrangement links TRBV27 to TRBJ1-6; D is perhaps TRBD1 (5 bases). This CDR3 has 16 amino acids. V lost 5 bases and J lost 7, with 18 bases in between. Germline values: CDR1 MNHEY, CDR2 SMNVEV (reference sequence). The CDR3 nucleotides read TGTGCCAGCAGTGGAGTTGGACACCCGGCCAATTCACCCCTCCACTTT. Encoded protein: CASSGVGHPANSPLHF.

The CDR3 here is CASTERLVGDTQYF. The DNA of the CDR3 is TGTGCCAGCACGGAGCGGTTAGTTGGAGATACGCAGTATTTT. The genes are TRBV6-5 and TRBJ2-3; maybe TRBD2 (5 bases). Germline V gene sequence: CDR1 MNHEY, CDR2 SVGAGI. The CDR3 runs to 14 residues. Trimming stripped 7 bases from V and 5 bases from J, with 16 bases between.

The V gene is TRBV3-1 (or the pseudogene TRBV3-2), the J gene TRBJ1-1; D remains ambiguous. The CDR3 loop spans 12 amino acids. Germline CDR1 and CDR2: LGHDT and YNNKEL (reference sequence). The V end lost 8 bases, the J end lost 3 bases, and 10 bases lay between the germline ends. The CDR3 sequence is CASSTADTEAFF. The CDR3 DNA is TGTGCCAGCTCCACGGCGGACACTGAAGCTTTCTTT.

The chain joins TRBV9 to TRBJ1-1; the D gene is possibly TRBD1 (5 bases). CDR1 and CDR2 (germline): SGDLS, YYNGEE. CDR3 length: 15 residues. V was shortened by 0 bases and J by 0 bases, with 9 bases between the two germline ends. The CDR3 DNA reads TGTGCCAGCAGCGTAGGGGGCAGACTGAACACTGAAGCTTTCTTT. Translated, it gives CASSVGGRLNTEAFF.